This TCR beta chain was sequenced for a study of blood T cell repertoires in COVID-19. Study-level background: The United States, Italy and Spain provided the acute and convalescent COVID-19 samples. Sources were T cells, B-cell-depleted T cells, or PBMCs; the material itself was cDNA or gDNA.

In the original analysis: Amplification with reference gene primers provided the estimates of nucleated cell counts. Produced via immunoSEQ multiplex PCR; TCRdb's table is partial and in-frame only. The V and J calls and clone size come from that table; D and trimming were worked out from the DNA. The repertoire holds 200,000 to 300,000 clones, with about 85% as singletons. There are 13 residues in the CDR3. Germline CDR1 and CDR2: LGHDT and YNNKEL (reference sequence). V trimming: 4 bases; J trimming: 4 bases; junction bases outside the gene matches: 3. This sequence joins TRBV3-1 (or the pseudogene TRBV3-2) and TRBJ1-1; 7 nucleotides align to TRBD1. This clonotype originated in a woman between 55 and 75 years old with active or convalescent COVID-19. Sequencing input: peripheral blood. In nucleotides, the CDR3 is TGTGCCAGCAGCCTCAGGGGGGCCACTGAAGCTTTCTTT. Protein sequence: CASSLRGATEAFF.